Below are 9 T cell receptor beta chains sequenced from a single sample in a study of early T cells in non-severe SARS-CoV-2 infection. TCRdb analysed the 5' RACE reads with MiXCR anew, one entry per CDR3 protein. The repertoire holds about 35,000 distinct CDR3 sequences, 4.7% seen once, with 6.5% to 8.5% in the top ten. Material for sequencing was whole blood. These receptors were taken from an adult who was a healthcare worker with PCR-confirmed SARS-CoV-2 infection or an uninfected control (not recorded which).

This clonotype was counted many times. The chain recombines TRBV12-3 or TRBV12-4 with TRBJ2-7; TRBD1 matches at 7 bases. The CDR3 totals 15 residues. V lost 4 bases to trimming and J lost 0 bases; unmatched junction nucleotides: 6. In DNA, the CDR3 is TGTGCCAGCAGTTCTACTCGACAGGGCTCCTACGAGCAGTACTTC. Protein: CASSSTRQGSYEQYF.

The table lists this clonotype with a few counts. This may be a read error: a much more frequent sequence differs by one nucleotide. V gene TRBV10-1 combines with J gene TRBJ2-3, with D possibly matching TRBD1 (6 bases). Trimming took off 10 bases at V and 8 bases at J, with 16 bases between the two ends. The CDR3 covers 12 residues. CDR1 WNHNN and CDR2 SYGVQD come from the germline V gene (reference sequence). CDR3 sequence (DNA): TGCGCCAACAGCAGGGGATCTACTACGCAGTATTTT. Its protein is CANSRGSTTQYF.

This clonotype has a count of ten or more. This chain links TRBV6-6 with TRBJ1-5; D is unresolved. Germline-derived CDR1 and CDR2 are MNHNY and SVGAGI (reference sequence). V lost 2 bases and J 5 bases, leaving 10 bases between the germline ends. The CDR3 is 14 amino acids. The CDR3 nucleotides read TGTGCCAGCAGTTACCGCCAGGTCGATCAGCCCCAGCATTTT. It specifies CASSYRQVDQPQHF.

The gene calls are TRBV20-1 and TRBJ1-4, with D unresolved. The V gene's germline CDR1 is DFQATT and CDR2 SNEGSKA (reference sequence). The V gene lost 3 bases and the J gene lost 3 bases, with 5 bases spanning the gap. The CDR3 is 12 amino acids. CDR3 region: CSASGPNEKLFF. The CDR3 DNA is TGCAGTGCTAGTGGGCCTAATGAAAAACTGTTTTTT.

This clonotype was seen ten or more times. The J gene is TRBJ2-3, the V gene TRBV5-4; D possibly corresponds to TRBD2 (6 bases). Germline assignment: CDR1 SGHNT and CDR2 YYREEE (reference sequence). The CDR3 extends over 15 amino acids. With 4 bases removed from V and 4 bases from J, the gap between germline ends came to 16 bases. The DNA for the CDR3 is TGTGCCAGCAGCCGTGGACGGGGGTTGGCAGATACGCAGTATTTT. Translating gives CASSRGRGLADTQYF.

The CDR3 DNA reads TGTGCCAGCAGTTCCGAGCGACCTAACTATGGCTACACCTTC. Protein product: CASSSERPNYGYTF. V and J are TRBV6-2 or TRBV6-3 and TRBJ1-2; unclear D gene. The CDR3 contains 14 residues. V shed 4 bases and J shed 0 bases, with 9 bases lying between them. The germline V gene encodes CDR1 MNHEY and CDR2 SVGEGT.

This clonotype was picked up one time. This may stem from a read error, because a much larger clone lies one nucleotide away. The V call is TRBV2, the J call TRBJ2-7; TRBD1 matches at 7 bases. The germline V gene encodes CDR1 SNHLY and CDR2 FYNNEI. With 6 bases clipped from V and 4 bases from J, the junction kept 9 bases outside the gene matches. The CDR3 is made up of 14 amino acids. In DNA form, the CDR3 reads TGTGCCAGCAGAAAGACAGGGTTTATGTACGAGCAGTACTTC. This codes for CASRKTGFMYEQYF.

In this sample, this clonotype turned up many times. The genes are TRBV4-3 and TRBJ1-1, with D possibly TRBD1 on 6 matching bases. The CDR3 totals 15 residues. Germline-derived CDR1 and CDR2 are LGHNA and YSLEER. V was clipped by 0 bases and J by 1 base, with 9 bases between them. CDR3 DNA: TGCGCCAGCAGCCAAGATGAGGGGGGGAACACTGAAGCTTTCTTT. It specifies CASSQDEGGNTEAFF.

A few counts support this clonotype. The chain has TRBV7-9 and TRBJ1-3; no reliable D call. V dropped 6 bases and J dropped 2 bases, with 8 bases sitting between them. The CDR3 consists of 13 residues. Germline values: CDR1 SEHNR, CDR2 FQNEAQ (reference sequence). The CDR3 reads CASRTWAGNTIYF. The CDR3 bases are TGTGCCAGCAGAACCTGGGCTGGAAACACCATATATTTT.